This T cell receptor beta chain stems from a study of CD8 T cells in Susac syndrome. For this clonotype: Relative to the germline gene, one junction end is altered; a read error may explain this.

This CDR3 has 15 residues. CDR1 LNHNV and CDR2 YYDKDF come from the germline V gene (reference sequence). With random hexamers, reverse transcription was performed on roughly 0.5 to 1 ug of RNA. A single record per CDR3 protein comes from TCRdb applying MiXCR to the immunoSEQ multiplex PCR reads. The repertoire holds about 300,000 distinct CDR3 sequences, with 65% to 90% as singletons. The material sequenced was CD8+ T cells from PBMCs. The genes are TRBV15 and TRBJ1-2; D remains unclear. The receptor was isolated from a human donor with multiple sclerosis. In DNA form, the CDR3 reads TGTGCCGCCAGCATGTTGGGGATAGCGAACTATGGCTACACCTTC. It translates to CAASMLGIANYGYTF.